This T cell receptor beta chain was sequenced for a study of tumor and adjacent non-tumor tissue in lung cancer. About the research overall: There were about 12 adenocarcinoma, a couple of squamous cell carcinoma and 1 small cell lung cancer cases. Study-wide results and caveats: In normal lung, the top 100 clones were significantly more dominant than in tumor.

The CDR3 is 16 amino acids. Germline V gives CDR1 MGHRA, CDR2 YSYEKL. No cell sorting was done before RNA was extracted from the tissue. A modified ARM-PCR protocol with three rounds of nested PCR amplified TCRbeta. MiXCR, run by TCRdb on the multiplex PCR reads, gives a single entry per CDR3 protein. The data contain under 100,000 distinct CDR3 sequences, more than 60% of them singletons. About this clonotype itself: Its specificity is unknown. A junction boundary mismatches the germline segment, possibly from a read error.

Sequencing input: lung tumor tissue. The chain employs TRBV4-1 and TRBJ2-7; no reliable D call. This clonotype was sampled from a man in his 70s with non-small cell lung cancer. CDR3 bases: TGCGCCAGCAGTCAAGGTCGGGTAGCAGGCTACTACGAGCAGTACTTC. Its translation: CASSQGRVAGYYEQYF.